The 15 T cell receptor beta chains presented below share a single source sample, sequenced in a study of control samples from healthy donors and cancer patients. Sequenced by immunoSEQ multiplex PCR; TCRdb stores in-frame clones only, minus some. The sample has 90,000 to 110,000 clones; approximately 90% are singletons. Material: blood. All receptors come from a woman between 45 and 65 years old in good health.

This chain joins TRBV30 and TRBJ1-4, with D unclear. The CDR3 length is 11 residues. Between the trimmed V and J ends, which lost 2 bases and 7 bases, there was a span of 5 bases. Germline values: CDR1 GTSNPN, CDR2 SVGIG (reference sequence). CDR3 DNA: TGTGCCTGGAGTTATCCTGAAAAACTGTTTTTT. It yields the protein CAWSYPEKLFF.

This sequence joins TRBV5-1 and TRBJ2-2; 9 bases fit TRBD2. Trimming cost V 4 bases and J 3 bases; bases outside gene matches: 7. Germline values: CDR1 SGHRS, CDR2 YFSETQ. The CDR3 loop spans 16 amino acids. In DNA, the CDR3 is TGCGCCAGCAGCACTATGACTAGCGGCCACACCGGGGAGCTGTTTTTT. Amino acid sequence: CASSTMTSGHTGELFF.

The chain employs TRBV20-1 and TRBJ2-1, with D tentatively TRBD1 or TRBD2 (5 bases each). Germline loops: CDR1 DFQATT, CDR2 SNEGSKA (reference sequence). This CDR3 comprises 15 residues. V dropped 3 bases and J dropped 6 bases, with 18 bases sitting between them. CDR3 protein: CSASSVRGVRNEQFF. As DNA, the CDR3 is TGCAGTGCTAGTTCCGTGAGGGGTGTACGCAATGAGCAGTTCTTC.

The V call is TRBV18, the J call TRBJ1-1, with 9 positions matching TRBD1. This CDR3 spans 13 amino acids. Germline V lookup: CDR1 KGHSH, CDR2 LQKENI. The V and J ends lost 4 bases and 8 bases, in that order; junction bases with no gene match: 5. CDR3 region: CASSLQGALEAFF. The CDR3 region has the DNA TGTGCCAGCTCACTACAGGGGGCGTTAGAAGCTTTCTTT.

This chain links TRBV24-1 with TRBJ1-1; possible D gene TRBD1, 5 bases. CDR1 is KGHDR, CDR2 SFDVKD, per germline. V gave up 2 bases and J gave up 2 bases, with 8 bases separating them. This CDR3 spans 14 amino acids. CDR3 residues: CATSDSGANTEAFF. CDR3 bases: TGTGCCACCAGTGATTCCGGGGCTAACACTGAAGCTTTCTTT.

The gene calls are TRBV6-6 and TRBJ2-5, with D possibly matching TRBD2 (6 bases). The CDR3 is made up of 11 amino acids. Germline assignment: CDR1 MNHNY and CDR2 SVGAGI (reference sequence). The V gene lost 11 bases and the J gene lost 6 bases, with 13 bases spanning the gap. The CDR3: CASTEGKTQYF. As DNA, the CDR3 is TGTGCCTCCACGGAGGGGAAGACCCAGTACTTC.

This rearrangement joins TRBV12-3 or TRBV12-4 to TRBJ1-5; no firm D call. V lost 8 bases and J lost 4, with 9 bases in between. The CDR3 spans 12 residues. The CDR3 coding sequence is TGTGCCAGCTCTGGGAAGAATCAGCCCCAGCATTTT. Protein sequence: CASSGKNQPQHF.

The chain employs TRBV10-3 and TRBJ2-1, with TRBD2 identical over 7 bases. The CDR3 is 19 residues long. J lost 4 bases, V lost 0 bases, and 15 bases had no gene match. Germline CDR1 is ENHRY and CDR2 is SYGVKD. The CDR3 spells CAISESYGGVSGQYNEQFF. CDR3 sequence (DNA): TGTGCCATCAGTGAGTCATACGGGGGAGTTAGCGGGCAGTACAATGAGCAGTTCTTC.

This chain connects TRBV6-5 to TRBJ2-1; the match to TRBD2 covers 7 bases. With V trimmed by 2 bases and J by 0 bases, 1 base remained unmatched. Per germline, CDR1 MNHEY and CDR2 SVGAGI. There are 15 residues in the CDR3. CDR3 sequence: CASSYAGVSYNEQFF. The CDR3 DNA sequence: TGTGCCAGCAGTTACGCGGGGGTCTCCTACAATGAGCAGTTCTTC.

The chain carries TRBV7-9 and TRBJ1-1; no definite D call. Between the trimmed V and J ends, which lost 3 bases and 0 bases, there was a span of 17 bases. Germline assignment: CDR1 SEHNR and CDR2 FQNEAQ (reference sequence). The CDR3 is made up of 17 amino acids. CDR3 bases: TGTGCCAGCAGCTTCTGGTCCTTTTCCATAATGAACACTGAAGCTTTCTTT. Translating it yields CASSFWSFSIMNTEAFF.

The chain carries TRBV4-3 and TRBJ2-3; D may be TRBD1 or TRBD2 (5 bases each). Trimming took off 4 bases at V and 0 bases at J, with 11 bases between the two ends. Germline V gene lookup returns CDR1 LGHNA and CDR2 YSLEER. This CDR3 has 15 amino acids. CDR3 amino acids: CASSPGPRSTDTQYF. CDR3 bases: TGCGCCAGCAGCCCGGGACCACGTAGCACAGATACGCAGTATTTT.

V usage is TRBV11-1 and J usage is TRBJ1-1; tentative D call: TRBD1 (5 bases). CDR3 length equals 16 residues. CDR1 is SGHAT, CDR2 FQDESV, per germline (reference sequence). V was pared by 6 bases and J by 0 bases, with 17 bases between. The CDR3 is CASSLRGTAMNTEAFF. CDR3 bases: TGTGCCAGCAGTCTAAGGGGCACGGCGATGAACACTGAAGCTTTCTTT.

The CDR3 nucleotides read TGTGCCACCAGCAGAAACGGGGCCTACAATGAGCAGTTCTTC. Protein sequence: CATSRNGAYNEQFF. The gene calls are TRBV15 and TRBJ2-1; TRBD2 might be the D (5 bases). Looked up from germline, CDR1 is LNHNV and CDR2 is YYDKDF (reference sequence). The CDR3 is made up of 14 amino acids. V lost 2 bases and J lost 2, with 7 bases in between. Filled out from reference TRBV15 and TRBJ2-1, the complete variable domain reads DAMVIQNPRYQVTQFGKPVTLSCSQTLNHNVMYWYQQKSSQAPKLLFHYYDKDFNNEADTPDNFQSRRPNTSFCFLDIRSPGLGDTAMYLCATSRNGAYNEQFFGPGTRLTVL.

The chain couples TRBV18 to TRBJ2-7, with D possibly TRBD1 on 6 matching bases. Trimming removed 6 bases from V and 5 bases from J, with 20 bases in between. The CDR3 is 15 amino acids. CDR1 is KGHSH, CDR2 LQKENI, per germline. This chain's CDR3 is CASSRDGQILHEQYF. The DNA of the CDR3 is TGTGCCAGCTCTCGCGATGGACAGATCCTCCACGAGCAGTACTTC.

By share, this clone counts as large. CDR3 nucleotide sequence: TGTGCCAGCGCTACGGGACAACAAGAGACCCAGTACTTC. It codes for CASATGQQETQYF. The gene calls are TRBV13 and TRBJ2-5; TRBD1 might be the D (6 bases). Germline assignment: CDR1 PRHDT and CDR2 FYEKMQ (reference sequence). The CDR3 covers 13 residues. Trimming stripped 8 bases from V and 2 bases from J, with 12 bases between.